This TCR beta chain was sequenced in a study of Graves' ophthalmopathy and Graves' hyperthyroidism. RNA transcripts were the template, and TCR beta CDR3 regions were amplified from them. The authors performed first-round RT-PCR with HTBI primers and then a second-round multiplex PCR. A single record per CDR3 protein comes from TCRdb applying MiXCR to the multiplex PCR reads. The sample holds about 380,000 distinct CDR3 sequences, over 15% seen once. Enrollment excluded any patients with other autoimmune diseases, uncontrolled infections, pregnancy or lactation. The PBMCs had their origin in roughly 9.8 ml of fresh peripheral blood. In its sample, this clonotype was seen many times. Its antigen is unidentified. The CDR3 is 13 amino acids. Germline values: CDR1 SGHTA, CDR2 FQGNSA. V lost 10 bases and J lost 3, with 15 bases in between. General study findings and limits: Detected in blood as well were most expanded thyroid clonotypes with frequency above 0.001.

This rearrangement joins TRBV7-2 to TRBJ1-1, with D possibly matching TRBD1 (5 bases). The specimen sequenced was peripheral blood. This TCR was recovered from a woman aged 18-29 years with stable Graves' hyperthyroidism. CDR3 in DNA: TGTGCCACCCGAGACAGCTTGGACACTGAAGCTTTCTTT. This encodes CATRDSLDTEAFF.